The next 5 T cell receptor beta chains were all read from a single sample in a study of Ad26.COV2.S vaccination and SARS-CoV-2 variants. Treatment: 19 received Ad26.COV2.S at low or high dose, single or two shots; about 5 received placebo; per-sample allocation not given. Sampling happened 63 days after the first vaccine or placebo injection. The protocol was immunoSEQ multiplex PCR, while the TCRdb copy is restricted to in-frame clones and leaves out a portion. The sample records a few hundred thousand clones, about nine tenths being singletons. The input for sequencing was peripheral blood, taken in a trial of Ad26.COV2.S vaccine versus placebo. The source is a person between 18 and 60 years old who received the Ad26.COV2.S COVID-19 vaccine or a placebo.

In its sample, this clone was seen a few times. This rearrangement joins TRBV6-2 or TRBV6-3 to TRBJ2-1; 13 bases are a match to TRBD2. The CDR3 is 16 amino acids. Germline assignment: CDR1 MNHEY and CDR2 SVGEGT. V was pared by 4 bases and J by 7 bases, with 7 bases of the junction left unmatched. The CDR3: CASSSLGLAGENEQFF. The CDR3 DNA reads TGTGCCAGCAGTTCTCTTGGACTAGCGGGAGAGAATGAGCAGTTCTTC.

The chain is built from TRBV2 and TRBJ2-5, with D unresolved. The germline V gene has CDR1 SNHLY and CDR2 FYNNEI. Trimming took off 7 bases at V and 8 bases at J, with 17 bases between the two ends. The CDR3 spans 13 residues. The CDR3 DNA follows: TGTGCCAGCAATGGGCTGGGCTCCAGTACCCAGTACTTC. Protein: CASNGLGSSTQYF.

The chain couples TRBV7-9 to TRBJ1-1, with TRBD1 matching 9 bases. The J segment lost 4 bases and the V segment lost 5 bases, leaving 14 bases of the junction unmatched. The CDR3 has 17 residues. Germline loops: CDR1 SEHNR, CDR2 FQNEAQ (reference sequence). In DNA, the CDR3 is TGTGCCAGCAGCCAATGGGGACAGGGTAAATTGAGCACTGAAGCTTTCTTT. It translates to CASSQWGQGKLSTEAFF.

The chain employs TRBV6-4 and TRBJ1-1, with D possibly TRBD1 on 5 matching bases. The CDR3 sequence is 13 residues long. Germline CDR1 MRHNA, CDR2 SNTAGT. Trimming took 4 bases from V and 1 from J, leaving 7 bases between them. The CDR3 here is CASSAGKNTEAFF. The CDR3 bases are TGTGCCAGCAGTGCAGGGAAGAACACTGAAGCTTTCTTT.

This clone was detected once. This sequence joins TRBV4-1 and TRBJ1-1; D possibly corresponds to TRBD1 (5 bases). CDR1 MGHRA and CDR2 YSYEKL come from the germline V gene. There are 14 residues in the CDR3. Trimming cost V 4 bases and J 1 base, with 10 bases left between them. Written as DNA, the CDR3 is TGCGCCAGCAGCCCCTCAGACAGGAACACTGAAGCTTTCTTT. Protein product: CASSPSDRNTEAFF.